This T cell receptor beta chain was identified during a study of blood T cell repertoires in COVID-19 (dated by TCRdb to about 2020). Context from the whole study: The collaborator samples originated in the United States, Italy and Spain and spanned the acute and convalescent phases of COVID-19. The prospective study material was composed of cDNA or gDNA derived from T cells, B-cell-depleted T cells, or PBMCs. The sample metadata nearly always contained a de-identified subject ID, COVID-19 status, age in years and sex. Subjects who had been exposed to COVID-19, were actively infected with it, or had recovered from it provided the deeply sampled blood TCRbeta repertoires that made up the dataset. The samples were drawn from two sources: the first 160 participants of the ongoing ImmuneRACE study, and fewer than 1,500 subjects contributed by 6 global collaborators. The repertoires were released in a freely available public database intended as a resource for research on the immune response to SARS-CoV-2. Where HLA class I and class II types were available, the types were taken from metadata supplied by the sample provider, not from assay-based typing.

V was cut back by 4 bases and J by 11 bases, leaving a gap of 18 bases between them. From the germline V gene, CDR1 is SGHTS and CDR2 is YDEGEE. Including cysteine and phenylalanine, the CDR3 has 13 amino acids. Just CDR3 DNA is preserved here, 39 bases in frame from base 1. Each collaborating institution followed its own protocols to collect whole blood in K2EDTA tubes. Collaborator samples were shipped for TCRbeta analysis as frozen whole blood, isolated PBMCs, or DNA extracted from either sample type. As concerns this clone: Its antigen has not been determined. No much larger clone is present one base from it, and per-base qualities are unavailable.

TCRbeta CDR3 regions were amplified from genomic DNA by means of the immunoSEQ Assay, a bias-controlled multiplex PCR. In the original analysis: The number of nucleated cells in each sample was estimated from the amplification of reference gene primers within the assay. Sequence reads were collapsed and filtered to measure the absolute abundance of every unique TCRbeta CDR3 rearrangement. For each sample, productive Simpson clonality was calculated as the square root of Simpson's diversity index across productive rearrangements. TCRdb took this table from immuneACCESS and kept in-frame rearrangements with V and J called. Such tables lack part of the clones; where checked against another copy, unresolved V genes explain under half of the gap, and the rest is unexplained. Clone size and the V and J calls come from that table; the DNA yielded D and trimming. The sample data list approximately 210,000 clones, and about 86% of these were observed just once. 1.5% of the sample is in the top ten clones.

On the study overall, not on this receptor specifically: How much clinical and demographic metadata was included differed by source and by participant, and the metadata was provided uncurated.

The sequence came from a man aged 18 to 35 with active or convalescent COVID-19. Material: peripheral blood. The chain is made from TRBV5-8 and TRBJ1-1, with TRBD1 as a weak D call on 6 bases. The nucleotide sequence is given as TGTGCCAGCAGCCACAGGGCTATCGACGTTGCTTTCTTT. This encodes CASSHRAIDVAFF.